This paragraph reports one T cell receptor (beta chain). Its cognate antigen is unknown. TCRdb re-called the reads with MiXCR, one entry per CDR3 protein. The sample records about 830,000 distinct CDR3 sequences, about 33% being singletons. CDR1 and CDR2 (germline): MNHEY, SVGEGT. This CDR3 has 15 residues. V was cut by 3 bases and J by 4 bases, with 13 bases left in between. The record originates from a study of T cell repertoires in cytomegalovirus infection. For the study at large: CMV infection together with matching HLA type was indicated by public TCR beta signatures.

The study's findings and limits: Accumulated public TCR beta family frequency recognized individuals carrying CMV together with the relevant HLA.

The chain links TRBV6-2 or TRBV6-3 to TRBJ2-1, with D perhaps matching TRBD2 (5 bases). The TCR originated in a human donor in good health (CMV status not recorded). Some clones in this sample may be carry-over from other donors' samples. This material consisted of cultured CD8+ T cells from PBMCs, taken from culture after CMV antigen stimulation. CDR3 coding DNA: TGTGCCAGCAGTTATACATTAAGAGGGTACAATGAGCAGTTCTTC. This translates into CASSYTLRGYNEQFF.